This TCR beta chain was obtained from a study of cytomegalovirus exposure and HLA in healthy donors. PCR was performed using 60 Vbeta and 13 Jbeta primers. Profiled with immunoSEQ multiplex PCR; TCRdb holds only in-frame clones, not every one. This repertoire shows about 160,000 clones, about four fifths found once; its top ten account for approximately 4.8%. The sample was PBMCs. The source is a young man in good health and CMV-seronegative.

The CDR3 sequence is CAISETWTSGGAKKELTPTDTQYF. The DNA for the CDR3 is TGTGCCATCAGTGAGACATGGACTAGCGGGGGGGCCAAGAAAGAGCTAACTCCCACAGATACGCAGTATTTT. This sequence joins TRBV10-3 and TRBJ2-3; 15 positions match TRBD2. Germline lookup yields CDR1 ENHRY and CDR2 SYGVKD. The CDR3 extends over 24 amino acids. The ends lost 2 bases at V and 2 bases at J; junction bases unmatched: 23.